These T cell receptor beta chains were read from a single sample in a study of vaccination effects on CD4 cells after COVID-19. Their cognate antigens are unknown. Clones were sequenced by immunoSEQ multiplex PCR, and TCRdb holds only the in-frame ones, with some missing. The top ten clones hold 2% of a sample with 30,000 to 45,000 clones, 70% to 85% of them seen once. The sequences come from CD4+ T cells from PBMCs cultured with HCoV-NL63 spike peptides, collected after COVID-19 vaccination. Receptor source: a human donor who received a COVID-19 vaccine. Some clones in this sample may be carry-over from other donors' samples. Both conserved end residues are part of each CDR3. The D gene is left open where the match is weak. The size of a clone is reported for some rows only, either as once, few or many, or as a class for expanded clones.

CDR3 protein: CASSSREAEAFF; CDR3 DNA: TGTGCCAGCAGCTCTAGAGAGGCTGAAGCTTTCTTT; D gene: NA; V gene: TRBV7-9; clone size: NA; J gene: TRBJ1-1
CDR3 protein: CASSRDTLETQYF; CDR3 DNA: TGTGCCAGCAGTAGGGACACTTTGGAGACCCAGTACTTC; D gene: NA; V gene: TRBV12-3/TRBV12-4; clone size: NA; J gene: TRBJ2-5
CDR3 protein: CASSYLQGNYGYTF; CDR3 DNA: TGTGCCAGCAGCTATCTACAGGGGAACTATGGCTACACCTTC; D gene: TRBD1; V gene: TRBV7-2; clone size: NA; J gene: TRBJ1-2
CDR3 protein: CASTGDRVNQPQHF; CDR3 DNA: TGTGCCAGTACCGGAGACAGGGTCAATCAGCCCCAGCATTTT; D gene: TRBD1; V gene: TRBV19; clone size: NA; J gene: TRBJ1-5
CDR3 protein: CASTSTVTDTQYF; CDR3 DNA: TGCGCCAGCACCTCCACGGTCACAGATACGCAGTATTTT; D gene: NA; V gene: TRBV5-1; clone size: NA; J gene: TRBJ2-3
CDR3 protein: CASSSQGPETQYF; CDR3 DNA: TGCGCCAGCAGCTCACAGGGGCCAGAGACCCAGTACTTC; D gene: TRBD1; V gene: TRBV5-1; clone size: NA; J gene: TRBJ2-5
CDR3 protein: CAWSQDRVRETQYF; CDR3 DNA: TGTGCCTGGAGTCAGGACAGGGTGCGGGAGACCCAGTACTTC; D gene: TRBD1; V gene: TRBV30; clone size: NA; J gene: TRBJ2-5
CDR3 protein: CASSRPVSLSGELFF; CDR3 DNA: TGTGCCAGCAGCAGGCCGGTATCGCTTTCCGGGGAGCTGTTTTTT; D gene: NA; V gene: TRBV28; clone size: NA; J gene: TRBJ2-2
CDR3 protein: CASSLVPGRETQYF; CDR3 DNA: TGCGCCAGCAGCTTGGTTCCAGGGAGAGAGACCCAGTACTTC; D gene: NA; V gene: TRBV5-1; clone size: NA; J gene: TRBJ2-5
CDR3 protein: CASSQGQFQETQYF; CDR3 DNA: TGTGCCAGCAGCCAGGGACAGTTCCAAGAGACCCAGTACTTC; D gene: TRBD1; V gene: TRBV14; clone size: NA; J gene: TRBJ2-5
CDR3 protein: CAWSDRSNEKLFF; CDR3 DNA: TGTGCCTGGAGTGACCGATCTAATGAAAAACTGTTTTTT; D gene: NA; V gene: TRBV30; clone size: NA; J gene: TRBJ1-4
CDR3 protein: CASSEVDYGYTF; CDR3 DNA: TGTGCCAGCAGTGAAGTCGACTATGGCTACACCTTC; D gene: NA; V gene: TRBV25-1; clone size: NA; J gene: TRBJ1-2
CDR3 protein: CASSPSQGDTDTQYF; CDR3 DNA: TGTGCCAGCAGCCCGTCTCAGGGGGACACAGATACGCAGTATTTT; D gene: TRBD1; V gene: TRBV6-2/TRBV6-3; clone size: NA; J gene: TRBJ2-3
CDR3 protein: CASTSWRTGEQNYGYTF; CDR3 DNA: TGTGCCAGTACCTCATGGAGAACAGGGGAACAAAACTATGGCTACACCTTC; D gene: TRBD1; V gene: TRBV19; clone size: NA; J gene: TRBJ1-2
CDR3 protein: CASFRISGDTQYF; CDR3 DNA: TGCGCCAGCTTCAGGATTAGTGGAGATACGCAGTATTTT; D gene: NA; V gene: TRBV5-1; clone size: NA; J gene: TRBJ2-3
CDR3 protein: CASRVLGQETQYF; CDR3 DNA: TGTGCCAGCAGGGTATTGGGGCAAGAGACCCAGTACTTC; D gene: NA; V gene: TRBV6-5; clone size: NA; J gene: TRBJ2-5
CDR3 protein: CAWSELRGGQPQHF; CDR3 DNA: TGTGCCTGGAGTGAACTCAGGGGTGGCCAGCCCCAGCATTTT; D gene: NA; V gene: TRBV30; clone size: NA; J gene: TRBJ1-5
CDR3 protein: CATSRDLGDEQFF; CDR3 DNA: TGTGCCACCAGCAGAGATTTGGGGGATGAGCAGTTCTTC; D gene: NA; V gene: TRBV15; clone size: NA; J gene: TRBJ2-1
CDR3 protein: CASSLRGGSDTQYF; CDR3 DNA: TGTGCCAGCAGCCTGCGGGGGGGGTCGGATACGCAGTATTTT; D gene: TRBD2; V gene: TRBV6-6; clone size: NA; J gene: TRBJ2-3
CDR3 protein: CASSQESTGGIGQFF; CDR3 DNA: TGCGCCAGCAGCCAAGAATCGACAGGCGGTATCGGGCAGTTCTTC; D gene: NA; V gene: TRBV4-1; clone size: NA; J gene: TRBJ2-1
CDR3 protein: CATGRLEETQYF; CDR3 DNA: TGTGCCACCGGACGCCTAGAAGAGACCCAGTACTTC; D gene: NA; V gene: TRBV2; clone size: NA; J gene: TRBJ2-5
CDR3 protein: CASSRGTELHMNTEAFF; CDR3 DNA: TGTGCCAGCAGTCGCGGGACGGAACTCCACATGAACACTGAAGCTTTCTTT; D gene: NA; V gene: TRBV6-2/TRBV6-3; clone size: once; J gene: TRBJ1-1
CDR3 protein: CASSPVVGAGEKLFF; CDR3 DNA: TGTGCCAGCAGTCCTGTGGTTGGGGCGGGTGAAAAACTGTTTTTT; D gene: NA; V gene: TRBV5-4; clone size: NA; J gene: TRBJ1-4
CDR3 protein: CASSPQGNTEAFF; CDR3 DNA: TGCGCCAGCAGCCCACAGGGGAACACTGAAGCTTTCTTT; D gene: NA; V gene: TRBV5-1; clone size: NA; J gene: TRBJ1-1
CDR3 protein: CSAGTSTEAFF; CDR3 DNA: TGCAGCGCCGGGACGAGCACTGAAGCTTTCTTT; D gene: NA; V gene: TRBV29-1; clone size: NA; J gene: TRBJ1-1
CDR3 protein: CATSDPDGTDTQYF; CDR3 DNA: TGTGCCACCAGTGATCCCGACGGGACAGATACGCAGTATTTT; D gene: NA; V gene: TRBV24-1; clone size: NA; J gene: TRBJ2-3
CDR3 protein: CASSLREAPDTQYF; CDR3 DNA: TGCGCCAGCAGCTTGAGGGAGGCTCCAGATACGCAGTATTTT; D gene: NA; V gene: TRBV5-1; clone size: once; J gene: TRBJ2-3
CDR3 protein: CASSLTGTGNTIYF; CDR3 DNA: TGTGCCAGCAGCCTGACAGGAACTGGAAACACCATATATTTT; D gene: NA; V gene: TRBV6-5; clone size: NA; J gene: TRBJ1-3
CDR3 protein: CASSLAGPPFYGYTF; CDR3 DNA: TGTGCCAGCAGTTTGGCAGGGCCGCCCTTCTATGGCTACACCTTC; D gene: NA; V gene: TRBV28; clone size: NA; J gene: TRBJ1-2
CDR3 protein: CASSATSGVQDTQYF; CDR3 DNA: TGTGCCAGCAGCGCGACTAGCGGGGTGCAGGATACGCAGTATTTT; D gene: TRBD2; V gene: TRBV9; clone size: NA; J gene: TRBJ2-3
CDR3 protein: CASSSGSDNSPLHF; CDR3 DNA: TGTGCCAGCAGCTCCGGGTCTGATAATTCACCCCTCCACTTT; D gene: NA; V gene: TRBV7-8; clone size: NA; J gene: TRBJ1-6
CDR3 protein: CASLQSMGPNQPQHF; CDR3 DNA: TGTGCCAGCCTACAGTCCATGGGCCCCAATCAGCCCCAGCATTTT; D gene: NA; V gene: TRBV18; clone size: NA; J gene: TRBJ1-5
CDR3 protein: CASSEAWQSNEKLFF; CDR3 DNA: TGTGCCAGCAGTGAAGCTTGGCAGTCTAATGAAAAACTGTTTTTT; D gene: NA; V gene: TRBV2; clone size: NA; J gene: TRBJ1-4
CDR3 protein: CATSDRTTSGDETQYF; CDR3 DNA: TGTGCCACCAGTGACCGAACGACTAGCGGGGACGAGACCCAGTACTTC; D gene: TRBD2; V gene: TRBV24-1; clone size: NA; J gene: TRBJ2-5
CDR3 protein: CASSLTVMNTEAFF; CDR3 DNA: TGCGCCAGCAGCCTGACAGTCATGAACACTGAAGCTTTCTTT; D gene: NA; V gene: TRBV5-1; clone size: NA; J gene: TRBJ1-1
CDR3 protein: CASSVDAGSTEAFF; CDR3 DNA: TGTGCCAGCAGCGTAGACGCGGGGAGCACTGAAGCTTTCTTT; D gene: NA; V gene: TRBV9; clone size: NA; J gene: TRBJ1-1
CDR3 protein: CASLERAGSYNEQFF; CDR3 DNA: TGTGCCAGCCTAGAACGAGCGGGGTCCTACAATGAGCAGTTCTTC; D gene: TRBD2; V gene: TRBV6-5; clone size: NA; J gene: TRBJ2-1
CDR3 protein: CASSSTGQDYGYTF; CDR3 DNA: TGTGCCAGCAGTTCCACCGGGCAGGACTATGGCTACACCTTC; D gene: NA; V gene: TRBV7-3; clone size: few; J gene: TRBJ1-2
CDR3 protein: CASSFGASGVQETQYF; CDR3 DNA: TGTGCCAGCAGCTTCGGGGCTAGCGGGGTCCAAGAGACCCAGTACTTC; D gene: TRBD2; V gene: TRBV7-9; clone size: NA; J gene: TRBJ2-5
CDR3 protein: CASSLVTGGTGELFF; CDR3 DNA: TGCGCCAGCAGCTTGGTTACAGGGGGCACCGGGGAGCTGTTTTTT; D gene: TRBD1; V gene: TRBV5-1; clone size: NA; J gene: TRBJ2-2
CDR3 protein: CASSSGQGAGTGELFF; CDR3 DNA: TGTGCCAGCAGCTCTGGACAGGGGGCCGGGACCGGGGAGCTGTTTTTT; D gene: TRBD1; V gene: TRBV5-6; clone size: once; J gene: TRBJ2-2
CDR3 protein: CASTRPKDQETQYF; CDR3 DNA: TGTGCCAGCACCCGGCCAAAGGACCAAGAGACCCAGTACTTC; D gene: NA; V gene: TRBV6-5; clone size: NA; J gene: TRBJ2-5
CDR3 protein: CSVLLTSGGSDTQYF; CDR3 DNA: TGCAGCGTGCTCCTGACTAGCGGGGGGTCAGATACGCAGTATTTT; D gene: TRBD2; V gene: TRBV29-1; clone size: NA; J gene: TRBJ2-3
CDR3 protein: CASSQDWTGGDWGSPLHF; CDR3 DNA: TGCGCCAGCAGCCAAGATTGGACAGGGGGTGATTGGGGTTCACCCCTCCACTTT; D gene: TRBD1; V gene: TRBV4-1; clone size: few; J gene: TRBJ1-6
CDR3 protein: CASSSGMNTQYF; CDR3 DNA: TGTGCCAGCAGCTCAGGGATGAATACGCAGTATTTT; D gene: NA; V gene: TRBV25-1; clone size: NA; J gene: TRBJ2-3
CDR3 protein: CASSHIRGSQETQYF; CDR3 DNA: TGTGCCAGCAGCCATATCAGGGGGAGTCAAGAGACCCAGTACTTC; D gene: TRBD1; V gene: TRBV3-1/TRBV3-2; clone size: NA; J gene: TRBJ2-5
CDR3 protein: CAWSANTDTQYF; CDR3 DNA: TGTGCCTGGAGTGCCAACACAGATACGCAGTATTTT; D gene: NA; V gene: TRBV30; clone size: NA; J gene: TRBJ2-3
CDR3 protein: CASSLGPGQGGEKLFF; CDR3 DNA: TGCGCCAGCAGCTTGGGTCCGGGCCAGGGAGGTGAAAAACTGTTTTTT; D gene: NA; V gene: TRBV5-1; clone size: NA; J gene: TRBJ1-4
CDR3 protein: CASSQTGVTDTQYF; CDR3 DNA: TGTGCCAGCAGTCAAACAGGGGTCACAGATACGCAGTATTTT; D gene: TRBD1; V gene: TRBV6-5; clone size: NA; J gene: TRBJ2-3
CDR3 protein: CASSSPRGAGRAKNIQYF; CDR3 DNA: TGTGCCAGCAGCTCACCCCGGGGAGCGGGACGGGCCAAAAACATTCAGTACTTC; D gene: TRBD2; V gene: TRBV7-2; clone size: once; J gene: TRBJ2-4
CDR3 protein: CASSLEPLNTGELFF; CDR3 DNA: TGTGCCAGCAGCTTGGAGCCCCTTAACACCGGGGAGCTGTTTTTT; D gene: NA; V gene: TRBV5-4; clone size: NA; J gene: TRBJ2-2
CDR3 protein: CASSREDRDGNEQFF; CDR3 DNA: TGTGCCAGCAGCCGAGAGGACAGAGACGGGAATGAGCAGTTCTTC; D gene: NA; V gene: TRBV5-6; clone size: NA; J gene: TRBJ2-1
CDR3 protein: CASRRGLNTEAFF; CDR3 DNA: TGTGCCAGCAGGAGGGGGCTGAACACTGAAGCTTTCTTT; D gene: TRBD1; V gene: TRBV7-3; clone size: NA; J gene: TRBJ1-1
CDR3 protein: CASSPDRGITDTQYF; CDR3 DNA: TGTGCCAGCAGTCCGGACAGGGGGATCACAGATACGCAGTATTTT; D gene: TRBD1; V gene: TRBV6-5; clone size: NA; J gene: TRBJ2-3
CDR3 protein: CASSVNRGTGELFF; CDR3 DNA: TGTGCCAGCAGTGTTAACAGGGGCACCGGGGAGCTGTTTTTT; D gene: TRBD1; V gene: TRBV2; clone size: once; J gene: TRBJ2-2
CDR3 protein: CASSFLQGVVDTQYF; CDR3 DNA: TGCGCCAGCAGCTTTTTACAGGGGGTGGTAGATACGCAGTATTTT; D gene: TRBD1; V gene: TRBV5-1; clone size: NA; J gene: TRBJ2-3
CDR3 protein: CASSPGQVYGYTF; CDR3 DNA: TGTGCCAGCTCACCAGGACAGGTCTATGGCTACACCTTC; D gene: TRBD1; V gene: TRBV18; clone size: NA; J gene: TRBJ1-2